Listed below are T cell receptor beta chains from one sample, sequenced in a study of T-cell reconstitution after alpha-beta-depleted transplantation in children. TCRdb analysed the PCR reads with MiXCR anew, one entry per CDR3 protein. The table lists 60,000 to 70,000 distinct CDR3 sequences, roughly 4.4% of them singletons, with 18% in the top ten. Sequencing was performed on PBMCs, mostly from graft donor cells, taken 180 days after TCRalphabeta/CD19-depleted stem cell transplant. These receptors originate from a boy under three years old who had a stem cell transplant for acute myeloid leukemia, so the T cells may come from the graft donor. Each CDR3 is given with its conserved first and last residue. Fields, in order: D gene, clone size, V gene, J gene, CDR3 protein, CDR3 DNA. D genes are given only for firm matches. Some rows mark clone size as missing; the rest say once, few, many or name a class of expanded clone.

D: TRBD1
size: NA
V: TRBV27
J: TRBJ2-3
CDR3: CASSARDSYTDTQYF
DNA: TGTGCCAGCAGTGCCCGGGACAGCTACACAGATACGCAGTATTTT

D: TRBD1
size: many
V: TRBV6-2/TRBV6-3
J: TRBJ1-5
CDR3: CAATGGWLPQHF
DNA: TGTGCCGCGACAGGGGGCTGGTTGCCCCAGCATTTT

D: NA
size: many
V: TRBV14
J: TRBJ2-7
CDR3: CASSQGRGSSYEQYF
DNA: TGTGCCAGCAGCCAAGGGCGGGGTAGCTCCTACGAGCAGTACTTC

D: NA
size: many
V: TRBV9
J: TRBJ2-2
CDR3: CASSVGVTGELFF
DNA: TGTGCCAGCAGCGTAGGCGTAACCGGGGAGCTGTTTTTT

D: NA
size: many
V: TRBV5-5
J: TRBJ2-1
CDR3: CASSLQGARYNEQFF
DNA: TGTGCCAGCAGCTTGCAAGGGGCCCGGTACAATGAGCAGTTCTTC

D: TRBD1
size: many
V: TRBV3-1
J: TRBJ2-4
CDR3: CASSPVRQGENIQYF
DNA: TGTGCCAGCAGTCCCGTCCGACAGGGTGAAAACATTCAGTACTTC

D: TRBD2
size: many
V: TRBV6-6
J: TRBJ2-1
CDR3: CASSLLAGGHNEQFF
DNA: TGTGCCAGCAGTTTACTAGCGGGGGGTCACAATGAGCAGTTCTTC

D: TRBD1
size: many
V: TRBV5-1
J: TRBJ1-6
CDR3: CASSAHRGSLSSYNSPLHF
DNA: TGCGCCAGCAGCGCTCACAGGGGCAGCTTAAGCTCCTATAATTCACCCCTCCACTTT

D: TRBD1
size: many
V: TRBV29-1
J: TRBJ1-2
CDR3: CSVGTGGIPNYGYTF
DNA: TGCAGCGTCGGGACAGGGGGGATCCCTAACTATGGCTACACCTTC

D: TRBD2
size: many
V: TRBV20-1
J: TRBJ2-7
CDR3: CSAPLVRASGVYEQYF
DNA: TGCAGTGCTCCCCTGGTTCGGGCTAGCGGGGTTTACGAGCAGTACTTC

D: NA
size: many
V: TRBV4-3
J: TRBJ2-4
CDR3: CASSQTPHRGLAKNIQYF
DNA: TGCGCCAGCAGCCAAACCCCTCATAGGGGTTTAGCCAAAAACATTCAGTACTTC

D: NA
size: many
V: TRBV19
J: TRBJ2-5
CDR3: CASSIGRQGPETQYF
DNA: TGTGCCAGTAGTATAGGACGGCAGGGGCCAGAGACCCAGTACTTC

D: TRBD2
size: many
V: TRBV28
J: TRBJ2-5
CDR3: CASRSSGGRLAQYF
DNA: TGTGCCAGCAGGTCTAGCGGGGGGCGCTTGGCCCAGTACTTC

D: TRBD2
size: few
V: TRBV10-2
J: TRBJ2-7
CDR3: CASSLGTTPSYEQYF
DNA: TGCGCCAGCAGCCTCGGGACTACACCCTCCTACGAGCAGTACTTC

D: TRBD1
size: many
V: TRBV19
J: TRBJ2-1
CDR3: CASLRGDRVGEQFF
DNA: TGTGCCAGTCTCAGAGGGGACAGGGTGGGTGAGCAGTTCTTC

D: TRBD1
size: many
V: TRBV7-8
J: TRBJ1-5
CDR3: CASSPTWDSSNQPQHF
DNA: TGTGCCAGCAGCCCTACCTGGGACAGTAGCAATCAGCCCCAGCATTTT

D: TRBD1
size: many
V: TRBV11-1
J: TRBJ2-5
CDR3: CASSLTGTGQETQYF
DNA: TGTGCCAGCAGCTTAACCGGGACAGGTCAAGAGACCCAGTACTTC

D: NA
size: NA
V: TRBV3-1
J: TRBJ2-6
CDR3: CASGPGVPCSGANVLTF
DNA: TGTGCCAGCGGCCCCGGGGTCCCCTGTTCTGGGGCCAACGTCCTGACTTTC